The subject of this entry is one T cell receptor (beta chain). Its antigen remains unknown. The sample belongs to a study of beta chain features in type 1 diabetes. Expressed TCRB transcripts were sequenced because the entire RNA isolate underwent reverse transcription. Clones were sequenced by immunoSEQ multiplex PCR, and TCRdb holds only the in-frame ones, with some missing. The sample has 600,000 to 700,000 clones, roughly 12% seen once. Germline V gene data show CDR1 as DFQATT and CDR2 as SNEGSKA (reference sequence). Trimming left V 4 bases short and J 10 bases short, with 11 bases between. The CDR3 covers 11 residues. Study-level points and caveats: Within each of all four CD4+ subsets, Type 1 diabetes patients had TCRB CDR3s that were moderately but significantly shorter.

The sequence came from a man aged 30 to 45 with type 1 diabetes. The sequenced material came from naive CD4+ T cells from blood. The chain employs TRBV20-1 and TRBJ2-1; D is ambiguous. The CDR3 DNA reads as TGCAGTGCTAATCCCGCGGAAGAGCAGTTCTTC. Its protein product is CSANPAEEQFF.